This T cell receptor (beta chain) was identified in a study of beta chain features in type 1 diabetes. Reverse transcription of all isolated RNA meant that expressed TCRB transcripts were sequenced. Libraries were prepared by immunoSEQ multiplex PCR; TCRdb keeps only in-frame clonotypes and omits some of them. This sample has 250,000 to 300,000 clones, with around 24% found just once. CDR3 length: 13 residues. Germline assignment: CDR1 SNHLY and CDR2 FYNNEI. V was pared by 6 bases and J by 6 bases, with 4 bases of the junction left unmatched. Study-wide results and limits: Moderately but significantly shorter TCRB CDR3s were found in Type 1 diabetes patients in all four CD4+ subsets.

In the case of this clone: The antigen is undetermined.

Source material: naive CD4+ T cells from blood. The TCR was taken from a woman in her 30s with type 1 diabetes. The rearrangement links TRBV2 to TRBJ2-1, with 8 bases fitting TRBD1. The CDR3 here is CASRVDRANEQFF. CDR3 nucleotides: TGTGCCAGCAGGGTGGACAGGGCCAATGAGCAGTTCTTC.